This TCR beta chain was captured by sequencing in a study of shared clonotypes between healthy human individuals. Repertoires were generated with immunoSEQ multiplex PCR, while TCRdb's copy carries only in-frame clones and drops some. The table shows hundreds of thousands of clones, with less than 80% occurring only once. The CDR3 is 14 amino acids. V was shortened by 7 bases and J by 3 bases, with 15 bases between the two germline ends. Per the germline V gene, CDR1 is MNHEY and CDR2 is SMNVEV (reference sequence). V usage is TRBV27 and J usage is TRBJ1-1, with D hard to call. Sequenced material: memory CD4+ T cells sorted from blood. Subset described: CD45RA-negative fraction. This receptor was identified in a woman in her twenties or thirties in good health. In nucleotides, the CDR3 is TGTGCCAGCACAAGGGTTGGCGGGGACACTGAAGCTTTCTTT. Protein: CASTRVGGDTEAFF.